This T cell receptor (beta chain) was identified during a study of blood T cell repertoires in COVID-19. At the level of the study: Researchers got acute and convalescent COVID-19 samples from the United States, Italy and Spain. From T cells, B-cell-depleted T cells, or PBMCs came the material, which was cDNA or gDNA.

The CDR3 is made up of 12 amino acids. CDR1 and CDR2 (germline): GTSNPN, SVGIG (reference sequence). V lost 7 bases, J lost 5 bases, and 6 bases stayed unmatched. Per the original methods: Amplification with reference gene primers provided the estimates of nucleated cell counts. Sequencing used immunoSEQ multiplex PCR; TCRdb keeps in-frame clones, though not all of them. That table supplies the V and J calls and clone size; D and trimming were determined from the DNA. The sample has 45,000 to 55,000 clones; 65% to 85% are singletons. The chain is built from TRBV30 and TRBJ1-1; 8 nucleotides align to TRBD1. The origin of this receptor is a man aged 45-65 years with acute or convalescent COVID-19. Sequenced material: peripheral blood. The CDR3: CAYQGAATEAFF. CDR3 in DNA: TGTGCCTATCAGGGGGCTGCGACTGAAGCTTTCTTT. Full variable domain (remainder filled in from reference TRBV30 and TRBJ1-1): SQTIHQWPATLVQPVGSPLSLECTVEGTSNPNLYWYRQAAGRGLQLLFYSVGIGQISSEVPQNLSASRPQDRQFILSSKKLLLSDSGFYLCAYQGAATEAFFGQGTRLTVV.